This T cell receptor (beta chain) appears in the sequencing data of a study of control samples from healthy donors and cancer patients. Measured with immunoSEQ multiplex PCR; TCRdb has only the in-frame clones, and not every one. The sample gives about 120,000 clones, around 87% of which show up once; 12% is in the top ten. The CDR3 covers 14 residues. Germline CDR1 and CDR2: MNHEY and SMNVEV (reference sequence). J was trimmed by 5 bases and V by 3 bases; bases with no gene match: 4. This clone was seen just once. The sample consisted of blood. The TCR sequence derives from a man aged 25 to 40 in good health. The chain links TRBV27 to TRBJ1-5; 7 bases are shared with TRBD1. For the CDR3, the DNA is TGTGCCAGCAGTTTGAGACAGGGCGATCAGCCCCAGCATTTT. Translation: CASSLRQGDQPQHF.